A single count supports the clone carrying this T cell receptor beta chain. This specimen belongs to a study of blood T cell repertoires in COVID-19. Looking at the study overall: Collection of acute and convalescent COVID-19 samples took place in the United States, Italy and Spain. Nucleic acid was either cDNA or gDNA, and it came from T cells, B-cell-depleted T cells, or PBMCs.

In the original analysis: Estimates of nucleated cell counts were drawn from the amplification of reference gene primers. Using immunoSEQ multiplex PCR, the repertoire was profiled, and TCRdb retains in-frame clones only, with some absent. V and J calls and clone size are given by that table; D and trimming were obtained from the DNA. The table includes about 140,000 clones, around nine tenths detected once. CDR1 is LNHDA and CDR2 is SQIVND in the germline V gene (reference sequence). Trimming stripped 0 bases from V and 4 bases from J, with 7 bases between. This CDR3 spans 14 amino acids. The sample consisted of peripheral blood. V usage is TRBV19 and J usage is TRBJ2-1; unclear D gene. The source is a human donor in a cohort sampled during active COVID-19. This chain's CDR3 is CASSIDLEYNEQFF. The CDR3 DNA reads as TGTGCCAGTAGTATAGATTTAGAGTACAATGAGCAGTTCTTC. Together with reference TRBV19 and TRBJ2-1, the CDR3 gives the full variable domain: DGGITQSPKYLFRKEGQNVTLSCEQNLNHDAMYWYRQDPGQGLRLIYYSQIVNDFQKGDIAEGYSVSREKKESFPLTVTSAQKNPTAFYLCASSIDLEYNEQFFGPGTRLTVL.